This TCR beta chain was profiled in a study of blood T cell repertoires in COVID-19. About the study: Collection of acute and convalescent COVID-19 samples took place in the United States, Italy and Spain. The analysed material was cDNA or gDNA that came from T cells, B-cell-depleted T cells, or PBMCs.

CDR3 size: 15 residues. Germline CDR1 and CDR2: SGHRS and YFSETQ. The V gene lost 4 bases and the J gene lost 0 bases, with 12 bases spanning the gap. Original data processing: Amplification of reference gene primers provided the estimated nucleated cell counts. Only in-frame clones appear in the TCRdb table, and some are missing; sequencing was by immunoSEQ multiplex PCR. The V and J calls and clone size come from that table; D and trimming were worked out from the DNA. Of under 80,000 clones listed, around 85% were seen once; the top ten hold around 12%. This clonotype was obtained from a human donor in a cohort sampled during active COVID-19. Sample: peripheral blood. The rearrangement uses TRBV5-1 and TRBJ2-3, with a tentative D call TRBD2 (6 bases). The CDR3 reads CASSPRSGSTDTQYF. CDR3 sequence (DNA): TGCGCCAGCAGCCCCCGGAGCGGGAGCACAGATACGCAGTATTTT. The full variable domain, its missing parts supplied by reference TRBV5-1 and TRBJ2-3, is KAGVTQTPRYLIKTRGQQVTLSCSPISGHRSVSWYQQTPGQGLQFLFEYFSETQRNKGNFPGRFSGRQFSNSRSEMNVSTLELGDSALYLCASSPRSGSTDTQYFGPGTRLTVL.